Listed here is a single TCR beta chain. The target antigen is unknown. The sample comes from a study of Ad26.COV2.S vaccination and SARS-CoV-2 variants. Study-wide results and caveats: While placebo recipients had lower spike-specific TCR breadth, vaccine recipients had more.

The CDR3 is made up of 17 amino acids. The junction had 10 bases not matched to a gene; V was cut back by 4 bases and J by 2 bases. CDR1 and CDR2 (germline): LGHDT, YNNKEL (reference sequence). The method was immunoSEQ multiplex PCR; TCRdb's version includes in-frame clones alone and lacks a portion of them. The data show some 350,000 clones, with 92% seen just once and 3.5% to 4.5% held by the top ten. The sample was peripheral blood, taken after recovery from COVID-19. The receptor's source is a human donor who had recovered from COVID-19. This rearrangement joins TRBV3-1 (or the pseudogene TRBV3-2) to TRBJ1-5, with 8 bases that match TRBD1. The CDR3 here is CASSLGQGSSRNQPQHF. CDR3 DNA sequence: TGTGCCAGCAGCCTCGGACAGGGCTCGAGTCGCAATCAGCCCCAGCATTTT.